What follows are 25 T cell receptor beta chains derived from one specimen sequenced in a study of cytomegalovirus exposure and HLA in healthy donors. Profiled with immunoSEQ multiplex PCR; TCRdb holds only in-frame clones, not every one. This repertoire shows approximately 260,000 clones, 80% to 90% found once; its top ten account for over 0.95%. Sequencing used PBMCs. The receptors shown here come from a woman aged 18-29 years in good health and CMV-seronegative.

The V and J genes are TRBV28 and TRBJ1-2; the match to TRBD1 covers 8 bases. CDR1 and CDR2 (germline): MDHEN, SYDVKM. Trimming cost V 4 bases and J 6 bases; bases outside gene matches: 4. The CDR3 loop spans 13 amino acids. The CDR3 protein is CASSSGQGHGYTF. In nucleotides, the CDR3 is TGTGCCAGCAGTTCCGGACAGGGCCATGGCTACACCTTC.

V is TRBV11-2 and J is TRBJ2-3, with 8 bases that match TRBD1. Germline values: CDR1 SGHAT, CDR2 FQNNGV. With 1 base clipped from V and 4 bases from J, the junction kept 4 bases outside the gene matches. The CDR3 length is 15 residues. This chain's CDR3 is CASSLGTTGADTQYF. CDR3 nucleotides: TGTGCCAGCAGCTTAGGGACGACAGGGGCAGATACGCAGTATTTT.

In the case of this clone: Distinct nucleotide sequences in the sample also encode this CDR3. The chain carries TRBV9 and TRBJ2-3; 10 nucleotides line up with TRBD1. CDR1 and CDR2 from the germline V gene are SGDLS and YYNGEE. Trimming removed 2 bases from V and 3 bases from J; junction bases left unmatched: 0. The CDR3 is 14 amino acids. The CDR3 here is CASSVGQGTDTQYF. The CDR3 coding sequence is TGTGCCAGCAGCGTGGGACAGGGGACAGATACGCAGTATTTT.

This sequence joins TRBV18 and TRBJ2-7; 7 bases agree with TRBD1. The trim removed 1 base at V and 1 base at J, leaving 1 base unmatched. Per the germline V gene, CDR1 is KGHSH and CDR2 is LQKENI. CDR3 size: 14 residues. CDR3 in amino acids: CASSPRGQSYEQYF. CDR3 bases: TGTGCCAGCTCACCACGGGGACAGTCCTACGAGCAGTACTTC.

V is TRBV29-1 and J is TRBJ2-7, with D possibly being TRBD2 (5 bases). Between the trimmed V and J ends, which lost 1 base and 2 bases, there was a span of 9 bases. There are 13 residues in the CDR3. The V gene's germline CDR1 is SQVTM and CDR2 ANQGSEA. The CDR3 nucleotides are TGCAGCGTTGAAGCCCCGGGGACCTACGAGCAGTACTTC. This gives the protein CSVEAPGTYEQYF.

The chain employs TRBV27 and TRBJ1-4; the D gene is possibly TRBD1 (5 bases). Germline V gene sequence: CDR1 MNHEY, CDR2 SMNVEV (reference sequence). V was trimmed by 4 bases and J by 2 bases, leaving 8 bases between them. This CDR3 contains 14 residues. The CDR3 loop reads CASSSPGTNEKLFF. The CDR3 nucleotides are TGTGCCAGCAGTTCACCAGGGACTAATGAAAAACTGTTTTTT.

This chain connects TRBV4-3 to TRBJ1-2; D may be TRBD1 (5 bases). Between the trimmed V and J ends, which lost 5 bases and 4 bases, there was a span of 17 bases. This CDR3 is built from 15 residues. Germline V lookup: CDR1 LGHNA, CDR2 YSLEER. Written as DNA, the CDR3 is TGCGCCAGCAGCGGGGCAGGGCAAACCTTCTATGGCTACACCTTC. It codes for CASSGAGQTFYGYTF.

This chain connects TRBV7-9 to TRBJ1-3; 9 bases are a match to TRBD1. In germline, CDR1 is SEHNR, CDR2 FQNEAQ (reference sequence). This CDR3 is built from 15 residues. J lost 7 bases, V lost 0 bases, and 4 bases had no gene match. CDR3 DNA: TGTGCCAGCAGCTTAGCGGACAGGGGTAGGAACACCATATATTTT. This translates into CASSLADRGRNTIYF. Full variable domain (remainder filled in from reference TRBV7-9 and TRBJ1-3): DTGVSQNPRHKITKRGQNVTFRCDPISEHNRLYWYRQTLGQGPEFLTYFQNEAQLEKSRLLSDRFSAERPKGSFSTLEIQRTEQGDSAMYLCASSLADRGRNTIYFGEGSWLTVV.

The V and J genes are TRBV2 and TRBJ2-7, with 7 bases fitting TRBD2. Germline V CDR1 and CDR2: SNHLY, FYNNEI. V gave up 2 bases and J gave up 8 bases; unmatched junction bases: 9. This CDR3 spans 14 amino acids. DNA of the CDR3: TGTGCCAGCAGTGAAATCGGGGGGAGGGTAAAGCAGTACTTC. Encoded protein: CASSEIGGRVKQYF.

V is TRBV12-5 and J is TRBJ1-5; a possible D gene is TRBD1 (5 bases). V shed 6 bases and J shed 9 bases, with 9 bases lying between them. Germline CDR1 reads LGHNT; CDR2 reads FRNRAP. CDR3 size: 11 residues. The CDR3 loop is CASGVGGPQHF. The DNA of the CDR3 is TGTGCTAGTGGCGTCGGGGGGCCCCAGCATTTT.

V is TRBV7-6 and J is TRBJ2-7, with 8 bases that match TRBD2. Germline values: CDR1 SGHVS, CDR2 FNYEAQ. This CDR3 has 17 amino acids. V shed 1 base and J 3 bases; nucleotides not matched to a gene: 11. The CDR3 DNA follows: TGTGCCAGCAGCTTAGTTTGGCGGGAGGATTCTAACTACGAGCAGTACTTC. As protein: CASSLVWREDSNYEQYF.

V and J are TRBV6-1 and TRBJ2-3, with D unclear. Deletions cut 8 bases from V and 0 bases from J, with 6 bases between. Germline loops: CDR1 MNHNS, CDR2 SASEGT. CDR3 length equals 12 residues. The CDR3 region is CASSSSTDTQYF. CDR3 coding DNA: TGTGCCAGCTCCTCTAGCACAGATACGCAGTATTTT.

This clone was seen only a few times. This sample includes further DNA sequences coding for the same CDR3. This chain links TRBV30 with TRBJ2-7; D might be TRBD2 (5 bases). CDR3 size: 14 residues. Trimming left V 0 bases short and J 4 bases short, with 13 bases between. Germline V gene lookup returns CDR1 GTSNPN and CDR2 SVGIG (reference sequence). In DNA, the CDR3 is TGTGCCTGGAGTGTTGGGAGCGGCGGATACGAGCAGTACTTC. Translated: CAWSVGSGGYEQYF.

The chain couples TRBV5-4 to TRBJ2-7; tentatively, D is TRBD1 (6 bases). The germline V gene has CDR1 SGHNT and CDR2 YYREEE (reference sequence). This CDR3 spans 13 amino acids. The V end was cut by 3 bases, the J end by 6 bases, with 13 bases between. CDR3 sequence: CASSSDRRREQYF. CDR3 in DNA: TGTGCCAGCAGCTCCGACAGGCGACGCGAGCAGTACTTC. The whole variable domain, remainder taken from reference TRBV5-4 and TRBJ2-7, is ETGVTQSPTHLIKTRGQQVTLRCSSQSGHNTVSWYQQALGQGPQFIFQYYREEENGRGNFPPRFSGLQFPNYSSELNVNALELDDSALYLCASSSDRRREQYFGPGTRLTVT.

This chain joins TRBV2 and TRBJ2-3, with D uncertain. This CDR3 spans 11 amino acids. CDR1 is SNHLY and CDR2 is FYNNEI in the germline V gene. V lost 2 bases to trimming and J lost 6 bases, with 3 bases between them. The CDR3 reads CASSEYDTQYF. In nucleotides, the CDR3 is TGTGCCAGCAGTGAATATGATACGCAGTATTTT.

This sequence joins TRBV2 and TRBJ2-3; 7 bases are shared with TRBD2. Germline trimming cut 8 bases from V and 3 bases from J; bases unmatched to any gene: 11. Germline CDR1 reads SNHLY; CDR2 reads FYNNEI. This CDR3 is 15 amino acids long. The CDR3 reads CASGGGSLGTDTQYF. The CDR3 DNA follows: TGTGCCAGCGGGGGGGGGAGTTTAGGAACAGATACGCAGTATTTT.

This chain joins TRBV6-6 and TRBJ2-5, with D possibly TRBD2 on 5 matching bases. CDR1 and CDR2 (germline): MNHNY, SVGAGI (reference sequence). Deletions cut 5 bases from V and 5 bases from J, with 15 bases between. CDR3 length equals 14 residues. CDR3 coding DNA: TGTGCCAGCAGTCTGGGCCCGAGGAGGGAGACCCAGTACTTC. Protein: CASSLGPRRETQYF.

This rearrangement joins TRBV29-1 to TRBJ2-5; TRBD1 is a possible D gene (5 bases). V was pared by 7 bases and J by 2 bases, with 11 bases between. There are 12 residues in the CDR3. Germline CDR1 is SQVTM and CDR2 is ANQGSEA. CDR3 amino acids: CSAQRQQETQYF. Here the CDR3 DNA reads TGCAGCGCTCAAAGACAGCAAGAGACCCAGTACTTC.

The chain joins TRBV7-2 to TRBJ2-7; TRBD2 matches 9 bases. The CDR3 has 16 residues. V trimming: 4 bases; J trimming: 1 base; junction bases outside the gene matches: 8. CDR1 is SGHTA, CDR2 FQGNSA, per germline. CDR3 DNA: TGTGCCAGCAGCTGGACCCTTAGCGGGGGTTCCTACGAGCAGTACTTC. It codes for CASSWTLSGGSYEQYF.

The chain couples TRBV7-2 to TRBJ1-1, with D possibly matching TRBD1 (5 bases). CDR3 length: 13 amino acids. The V gene's germline CDR1 is SGHTA and CDR2 FQGNSA. V was cut by 2 bases and J by 8 bases, with 12 bases left in between. DNA of the CDR3: TGTGCCAGCAGCTTAATGGAGGAGGGGGAAGCTTTCTTT. Translated, it gives CASSLMEEGEAFF. Filled out from reference TRBV7-2 and TRBJ1-1, the complete variable domain reads GAGVSQSPSNKVTEKGKDVELRCDPISGHTALYWYRQSLGQGLEFLIYFQGNSAPDKSGLPSDRFSAERTGGSVSTLTIQRTQQEDSAVYLCASSLMEEGEAFFGQGTRLTVV.

This clone was seen only once. This chain joins TRBV10-2 and TRBJ1-2; 7 bases map to TRBD1. Germline trimming cut 6 bases from V and 8 bases from J; bases unmatched to any gene: 6. The CDR3 runs 12 residues. The germline CDR1 and CDR2 sequences are WSHSY and SAAADI. The CDR3 spells CASRRQGPGYTF. CDR3 DNA: TGCGCCAGCAGAAGACAGGGCCCGGGCTACACCTTC.

The rearrangement links TRBV27 to TRBJ1-3; D remains ambiguous. Germline lookup yields CDR1 MNHEY and CDR2 SMNVEV (reference sequence). Trimming took 6 bases from V and 0 from J, leaving 9 bases between them. The CDR3 is made up of 14 amino acids. The CDR3 here is CASRSLFSGNTIYF. The CDR3 region has the DNA TGTGCCAGCAGGAGCCTCTTCTCTGGAAACACCATATATTTT.

This clone was seen only a few times. This sequence joins TRBV5-6 and TRBJ1-2; TRBD1 agrees at 7 bases. Per the germline V gene, CDR1 is SGHDT and CDR2 is YYEEEE. This CDR3 has 16 residues. The V segment lost 4 bases and the J segment 0 bases; nucleotides outside the gene matches: 9. CDR3 sequence reads: CASSSLDRPANYGYTF. CDR3 nucleotide sequence: TGTGCCAGCAGCAGCCTGGACAGGCCCGCTAACTATGGCTACACCTTC. The full variable domain, completed using reference TRBV5-6 and TRBJ1-2, is DAGVTQSPTHLIKTRGQQVTLRCSPKSGHDTVSWYQQALGQGPQFIFQYYEEEERQRGNFPDRFSGHQFPNYSSELNVNALLLGDSALYLCASSSLDRPANYGYTFGSGTRLTVV.

This clone has more than one count but fewer than ten. The chain joins TRBV27 to TRBJ2-7; 9 nucleotides align to TRBD1. The CDR3 runs 13 residues. The trim removed 8 bases at V and 4 bases at J, leaving 6 bases unmatched. The germline gives CDR1 MNHEY, CDR2 SMNVEV (reference sequence). Written as DNA, the CDR3 is TGTGCCAGCGGACTCGGGACAGGGTACGAGCAGTACTTC. This translates into CASGLGTGYEQYF.

The rearrangement uses TRBV5-6 and TRBJ1-1; possibly TRBD1 for D (6 bases). Trimming pared 4 bases from V and 11 bases from J, leaving 15 bases between. The V gene's germline CDR1 is SGHDT and CDR2 YYEEEE. The CDR3 runs 12 residues. The CDR3 sequence is CASSRQGHGAFF. CDR3 bases: TGTGCCAGCAGCCGGCAGGGGCACGGCGCTTTCTTT.